This TCR beta chain comes out of a study of Graves' ophthalmopathy and Graves' hyperthyroidism. The germline gives CDR1 MNHEY, CDR2 SVGAGI. V gave up 6 bases and J gave up 4 bases; unmatched junction bases: 2. This CDR3 comprises 12 residues. This clonotype was found many times. RNA transcripts served as template for amplifying TCR beta CDR3 sequences. RT-PCR was first run with HTBI primers, then multiplex PCR in a second round. One entry per CDR3 protein results from TCRdb running MiXCR on the multiplex PCR reads. Here the sample spans 660,000 or so distinct CDR3 sequences, over 40% being singletons. The TCR comes from an adult man with Graves' ophthalmopathy. The chain has TRBV6-5 and TRBJ1-2; 7 nucleotides agree with TRBD1. Source material: peripheral blood. The CDR3 sequence: CASRDRSYGYTF. Here the CDR3 DNA reads TGTGCCAGCAGGGACAGGTCCTATGGCTACACCTTC.